These 13 T cell receptor beta chains originate from one sample sequenced in a study of Ad26.COV2.S vaccination and SARS-CoV-2 variants. Noted treatment: 15 to 20 received Ad26.COV2.S at low or high dose, single or two shots; about 5 received placebo; per-sample allocation not given. Collection of samples fell on day 63 after the first vaccine or placebo injection. The assay was immunoSEQ multiplex PCR, and TCRdb's table has in-frame clones only and misses some. The sample has almost 400,000 clones, around nine tenths seen once. The sequencing used peripheral blood, collected in a trial of Ad26.COV2.S vaccine versus placebo. The origin of the receptors is a person aged 18-65 years who received the Ad26.COV2.S COVID-19 vaccine or a placebo.

Written as DNA, the CDR3 is TGTGCCAGCAGCTGGGGGGGCGGGGAGACCCAGTACTTC. It is translated as CASSWGGGETQYF. The chain is built from TRBV7-2 and TRBJ2-5; tentative D call: TRBD2 (7 bases). The CDR3 is made up of 13 amino acids. CDR1 SGHTA and CDR2 FQGNSA come from the germline V gene. Trimming cost V 4 bases and J 5 bases, with 11 bases left between them.

The rearrangement joins TRBV19 to TRBJ1-4; no reliable D call. Germline V gene sequence: CDR1 LNHDA, CDR2 SQIVND (reference sequence). The CDR3 spans 13 residues. The germline V and J ends were trimmed by 4 bases and 7 bases, with 10 bases remaining between them. The CDR3 bases are TGTGCCAGTAGTAATCAAAGGGCTGAAAAACTGTTTTTT. It yields the protein CASSNQRAEKLFF.

The V gene is TRBV19, the J gene TRBJ2-1, with D tentatively TRBD2 (6 bases). Germline CDR1 and CDR2: LNHDA and SQIVND (reference sequence). The CDR3 runs 15 residues. V was cut by 5 bases and J by 0 bases, with 11 bases left in between. This CDR3 reads CASSVLATSYNEQFF. The DNA of the CDR3 is TGTGCCAGTAGTGTCCTAGCGACCTCCTACAATGAGCAGTTCTTC.

The J gene is TRBJ2-2, the V gene TRBV5-1; D gene ambiguous. The CDR3 runs 14 residues. V lost 1 base to trimming and J lost 3 bases, with 7 bases between them. Germline CDR1 reads SGHRS; CDR2 reads YFSETQ. The CDR3 reads CASSLSSDTGELFF. Written as DNA, the CDR3 is TGCGCCAGCAGCTTGTCCTCGGACACCGGGGAGCTGTTTTTT. The entire variable domain, with the rest obtained from reference TRBV5-1 and TRBJ2-2, is as follows: KAGVTQTPRYLIKTRGQQVTLSCSPISGHRSVSWYQQTPGQGLQFLFEYFSETQRNKGNFPGRFSGRQFSNSRSEMNVSTLELGDSALYLCASSLSSDTGELFFGEGSRLTVL.

This clone was seen more than once but under ten times. The rearrangement uses TRBV19 and TRBJ1-3, with D possibly TRBD1 on 6 matching bases. Germline assignment: CDR1 LNHDA and CDR2 SQIVND (reference sequence). The CDR3 runs to 16 residues. Trimming took 3 bases from V and 0 from J, leaving 12 bases between them. The CDR3 protein is CASSMSRTASGNTIYF. Here the CDR3 DNA reads TGTGCCAGTAGTATGTCCCGGACAGCCTCTGGAAACACCATATATTTT.

The V call is TRBV2, the J call TRBJ2-7; D might be TRBD1 or TRBD2, each matching 5 bases. Germline-derived CDR1 and CDR2 are SNHLY and FYNNEI. This CDR3 region has 12 residues. Deletions cut 1 base from V and 6 bases from J, with 7 bases between. The DNA of the CDR3 is TGTGCCAGCAGTGAAGAGGGGAGCGAGCAGTACTTC. Its protein is CASSEEGSEQYF. The full variable domain, in which reference TRBV2 and TRBJ2-7 provide the parts outside the CDR3, is EPEVTQTPSHQVTQMGQEVILRCVPISNHLYFYWYRQILGQKVEFLVSFYNNEISEKSEIFDDQFSVERPDGSNFTLKIRSTKLEDSAMYFCASSEEGSEQYFGPGTRLTVT.

The CDR3 DNA follows: TGTGCCAGCAGTTTTAATCCCTGGGGGACGGGTATTAATGAAAAACTGTTTTTT. Protein sequence: CASSFNPWGTGINEKLFF. The rearrangement joins TRBV28 to TRBJ1-4; a possible D gene is TRBD1 (5 bases). V was cut by 3 bases and J by 4 bases, with 21 bases left in between. This CDR3 comprises 18 residues. The germline V gene has CDR1 MDHEN and CDR2 SYDVKM.

This sequence joins TRBV6-5 and TRBJ2-7, with TRBD2 as a possible D gene (5 bases). The CDR3 runs to 15 residues. CDR1 MNHEY and CDR2 SVGAGI come from the germline V gene. V lost 2 bases, J lost 1 base, and 12 bases lay in between. CDR3 sequence (DNA): TGTGCCAGCAGTTACGGGGAGATAACGTCCTACGAGCAGTACTTC. Translating it yields CASSYGEITSYEQYF.

This chain links TRBV6-2 or TRBV6-3 with TRBJ2-6; D is possibly TRBD1 or TRBD2 (5 bases each). The CDR3 extends over 20 amino acids. The V and J ends lost 0 bases and 2 bases respectively, with 20 bases between them. Germline V gives CDR1 MNHEY, CDR2 SVGEGT. This chain's CDR3 is CASSYSTGRGKVPGANVLTF. In DNA form, the CDR3 reads TGTGCCAGCAGTTACTCTACAGGTCGGGGAAAGGTCCCTGGGGCCAACGTCCTGACTTTC.

The rearrangement joins TRBV6-5 to TRBJ1-1; no definite D call. Trimming removed 9 bases at V and 1 base at J, with 12 bases between. The germline gives CDR1 MNHEY, CDR2 SVGAGI. The CDR3 sequence is 13 residues long. CDR3 amino acids: CASRRAPNTEAFF. Here the CDR3 DNA reads TGTGCCAGTCGAAGGGCACCGAACACTGAAGCTTTCTTT.

The DNA for the CDR3 is TGTGCCAGTAGCAGGACATTCTCCAATGAGCAGTTCTTC. The encoded protein is CASSRTFSNEQFF. This chain joins TRBV19 and TRBJ2-1, with a possible D match to TRBD1 (5 bases). This CDR3 contains 13 residues. Germline V CDR1 and CDR2: LNHDA, SQIVND (reference sequence). V gave up 6 bases and J gave up 6 bases, with 12 bases separating them.

The rearrangement uses TRBV28 and TRBJ1-4; 7 bases line up with TRBD1. Germline-derived CDR1 and CDR2 are MDHEN and SYDVKM. The V segment lost 4 bases and the J segment 4 bases; nucleotides outside the gene matches: 12. The CDR3 runs to 17 residues. The CDR3 nucleotides are TGTGCCAGCAGTTCTAACAGGCCGGGACAGCGTAATGAAAAACTGTTTTTT. Translation gives CASSSNRPGQRNEKLFF. The full variable domain, its missing parts supplied by reference TRBV28 and TRBJ1-4, is DVKVTQSSRYLVKRTGEKVFLECVQDMDHENMFWYRQDPGLGLRLIYFSYDVKMKEKGDIPEGYSVSREKKERFSLILESASTNQTSMYLCASSSNRPGQRNEKLFFGSGTQLSVL.

This rearrangement joins TRBV3-1 (or the pseudogene TRBV3-2) to TRBJ2-1, with 12 positions matching TRBD2. The V segment lost 1 base and the J segment 3 bases; nucleotides outside the gene matches: 7. Germline loops: CDR1 LGHDT, CDR2 YNNKEL (reference sequence). The CDR3 spans 18 residues. The CDR3 sequence is CASSQALILAGGYNEQFF. DNA of the CDR3: TGTGCCAGCAGCCAAGCTCTGATACTAGCGGGAGGCTACAATGAGCAGTTCTTC.